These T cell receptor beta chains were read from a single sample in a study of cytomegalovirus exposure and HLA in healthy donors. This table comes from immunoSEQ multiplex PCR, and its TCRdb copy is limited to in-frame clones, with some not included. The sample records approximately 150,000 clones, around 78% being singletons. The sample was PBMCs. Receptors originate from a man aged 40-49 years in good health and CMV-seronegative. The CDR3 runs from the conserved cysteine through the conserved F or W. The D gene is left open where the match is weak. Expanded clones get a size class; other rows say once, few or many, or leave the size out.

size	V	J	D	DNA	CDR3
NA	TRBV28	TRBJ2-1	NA	TGTGCCAGCAGCCCATTATTTGCACCGAGCTCCTACAATGAGCAGTTCTTC	CASSPLFAPSSYNEQFF
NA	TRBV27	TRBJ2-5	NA	TGTGCCAGCAGTTTACTCTCCAGGGAAGGAGAGACCCAGTACTTC	CASSLLSREGETQYF
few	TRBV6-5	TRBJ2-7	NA	TGTGCCAGCAGTAGTCGCCAGGGGACCTACGAGCAGTACTTC	CASSSRQGTYEQYF
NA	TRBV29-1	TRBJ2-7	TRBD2	TGCAGCGTTGAGGCACCACCGACTAGCGGGACCAACGAGCAGTACTTC	CSVEAPPTSGTNEQYF
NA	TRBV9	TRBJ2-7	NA	TGTGCCAGCAGCGTAGAGGGCAGGGTAGCAACCTACGAGCAGTACTTC	CASSVEGRVATYEQYF
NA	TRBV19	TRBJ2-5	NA	TGTGCCAGTAACTCGGCGGGGCAAGGTGGTGAGACCCAGTACTTC	CASNSAGQGGETQYF
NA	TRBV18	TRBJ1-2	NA	TGTGCCAGCTCACCCTCCTTACCGATTTCGGATGGCTACACCTTC	CASSPSLPISDGYTF
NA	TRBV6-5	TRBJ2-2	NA	TGTGCCAGCAGTTACGGGAGGACCGGGGAGCTGTTTTTT	CASSYGRTGELFF
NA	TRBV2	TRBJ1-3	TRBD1	TGTGCCAACCGGGACAGGTTCTCTGGAAACACCATATATTTT	CANRDRFSGNTIYF
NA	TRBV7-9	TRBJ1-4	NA	TGTGCCAGCAGCATGGGACAAGCGGAGGAAAAACTGTTTTTT	CASSMGQAEEKLFF
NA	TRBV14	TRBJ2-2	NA	TGTGCCAGCTGCTCAGGGTATATCGGGGAGCTGTTTTTT	CASCSGYIGELFF
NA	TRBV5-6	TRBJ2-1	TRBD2	TGTGCCAGCAGCTTCGGGGGGCCTAGCGGGAGGCACAATGAGCAGTTCTTC	CASSFGGPSGRHNEQFF
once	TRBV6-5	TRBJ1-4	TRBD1	TGTGCCAGCAGTTACTCCAGGGGGAGGAGGGATGAAAAACTGTTTTTT	CASSYSRGRRDEKLFF
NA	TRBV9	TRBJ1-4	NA	TGTGCCAGCAGCGTTACAGGATCACCTAATGAAAAACTGTTTTTT	CASSVTGSPNEKLFF
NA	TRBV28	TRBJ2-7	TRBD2	TGTGCCAGCCCACCACTAGCGGGAGGGCTGGAGCAGTACTTC	CASPPLAGGLEQYF
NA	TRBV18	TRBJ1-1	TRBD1	TGTGCCAGCTCACCCGTCAGGGGGACTGAAGCTTTCTTT	CASSPVRGTEAFF
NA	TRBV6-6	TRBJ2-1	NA	TGTGCCAGCAGTTACTTGGTCCTAGAGCAGTTCTTC	CASSYLVLEQFF
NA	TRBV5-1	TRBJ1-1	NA	TGCGCCAGCAGCTTGGGGTCAGGGGTGGATATGACTGAAGCTTTCTTT	CASSLGSGVDMTEAFF
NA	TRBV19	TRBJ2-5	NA	TGTGCCAGTAGTTCCCCGGGTCCCCCTGGCCGATCGTGCCAAGAGACCCAGTACTTC	CASSSPGPPGRSCQETQYF
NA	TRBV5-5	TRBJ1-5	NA	TGTGCCAGCAGCTCCGTGGGGGGGGACAATCAGCCCCAGCATTTT	CASSSVGGDNQPQHF
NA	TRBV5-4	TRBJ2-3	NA	TGTGCCAGCAGCCAGGACACTCGGGGAGGAGATACGCAGTATTTT	CASSQDTRGGDTQYF
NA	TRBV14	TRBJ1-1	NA	TGTGCCAGCAGCCAATTAGTGAACACTGAAGCTTTCTTT	CASSQLVNTEAFF
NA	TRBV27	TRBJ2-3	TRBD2	TGTGTCGCGGGGGTCTATGGGGCAGATACGCAGTATTTT	CVAGVYGADTQYF
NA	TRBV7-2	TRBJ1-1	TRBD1	TGTGCCAGCAGCTTAGACAGGGGGGAAGCTTTCTTT	CASSLDRGEAFF